This T cell receptor beta chain was obtained from a study of blood T cell repertoires in COVID-19. Study information: Whether acute or convalescent, the COVID-19 samples came from the United States, Italy and Spain.

The CDR3 length is 14 residues. Germline V CDR1 and CDR2: MNHEY, SVGAGI. Trimming took off 5 bases at V and 9 bases at J, with 17 bases between the two ends. As handled by the study authors: It was from reference gene primer amplification that nucleated cell counts were estimated. Profiled with immunoSEQ multiplex PCR; TCRdb holds only in-frame clones, not every one. The DNA gave D and trimming, while V, J and clone size come from that table. The sample carries over 200,000 clones, roughly 77% recorded once. The sequence was obtained from an elderly woman with acute or convalescent COVID-19. The J gene is TRBJ2-1, the V gene TRBV6-5, with D perhaps TRBD2 (5 bases). Sequenced sample: peripheral blood. The DNA of the CDR3 is TGTGCCAGCAGTCCGTCGCTCCTCCGGGGTGAGCAGTTCTTC. Amino acid sequence: CASSPSLLRGEQFF.